This T cell receptor (beta chain) was recorded in a study of post-analysis software for immune sequencing data. This clonotype was observed a few times. The antigen is undetermined. CDR1 is SGHRS, CDR2 YFSETQ, per germline. This CDR3 spans 15 amino acids. The trim removed 7 bases at V and 4 bases at J, leaving 12 bases unmatched. Built from TCR beta cDNA, the libraries had unique molecular identifiers in them. MiXCR, run by TCRdb on the PCR reads, gives a single entry per CDR3 protein. The repertoire includes about half a million distinct CDR3 sequences, around 31% of them detected once, and about 5.6% sits in the top ten. Study results and caveats: A few TRBV segments, TRBV5-6, TRBV5-1 and TRBV20-1 among them, were found more frequent in patients than controls.

Material for sequencing was blood. This rearrangement joins TRBV5-1 to TRBJ1-1; 8 nucleotides align to TRBD1. This clonotype was sampled from a girl younger than 18 with multiple sclerosis. CDR3 bases: TGCGCCAGCGCTGGAGGGGACAGGAGGGGCACTGAAGCTTTCTTT. The encoded protein is CASAGGDRRGTEAFF.